This TCR beta chain was obtained from a study of PD-L1 blockade in urothelial cancer. In the study overall: Researchers found blood samples held a median of approximately 150,000 T cells.

The time point: pretreatment peripheral blood. Using immunoSEQ multiplex PCR, the repertoire was profiled, and TCRdb retains in-frame clones only, with some absent. This sample yields some 71,000 clones, of which about 86% are seen a single time; around 14% belongs to the top ten. CDR1 is SGHRS and CDR2 is YFSETQ in the germline V gene. The junction had 4 bases not matched to a gene; V was cut back by 3 bases and J by 5 bases. The CDR3 has 15 amino acids. Material: PBMCs, obtained around atezolizumab (anti-PD-L1) treatment. The chain combines TRBV5-1 with TRBJ2-3, with 12 bases aligning to TRBD2. The receptor was derived from a man between 60 and 75 years old with urothelial cancer. Written as DNA, the CDR3 is TGCGCCAGCAGCTGGACTAGCGGGGAATTAGATACGCAGTATTTT. It is translated as CASSWTSGELDTQYF.